The 20 T cell receptor beta chains below all came from one sample that was sequenced in a study of blood T cell repertoires in COVID-19. Sequencing used immunoSEQ multiplex PCR; TCRdb keeps in-frame clones, though not all of them. The table lists around 200,000 clones, around nine tenths of them singletons, with around 3.5% in the top ten. Sequencing used peripheral blood. The receptors come from a man between 65 and 85 years old with acute or convalescent COVID-19.

This clone was counted once. This rearrangement joins TRBV5-1 to TRBJ2-3, with a tentative D call TRBD2 (6 bases). The CDR3 is made up of 17 amino acids. The germline V and J ends were trimmed by 0 bases and 3 bases, with 17 bases remaining between them. Germline V gene lookup returns CDR1 SGHRS and CDR2 YFSETQ. The chain's CDR3 is CASSLGPGGLTTDTQYF. The DNA of the CDR3 is TGCGCCAGCAGCTTGGGTCCCGGGGGACTTACGACAGATACGCAGTATTTT.

The chain employs TRBV28 and TRBJ1-3; 7 bases align to TRBD1. CDR1 and CDR2 from the germline V gene are MDHEN and SYDVKM. V lost 1 base, J lost 3 bases, and 9 bases stayed unmatched. This CDR3 is built from 17 residues. The CDR3 is CASSLLTRTGFGNTIYF. The CDR3 nucleotides read TGTGCCAGCAGTTTATTAACTAGGACAGGCTTTGGAAACACCATATATTTT. The variable domain in full, completed from reference TRBV28 and TRBJ1-3, reads DVKVTQSSRYLVKRTGEKVFLECVQDMDHENMFWYRQDPGLGLRLIYFSYDVKMKEKGDIPEGYSVSREKKERFSLILESASTNQTSMYLCASSLLTRTGFGNTIYFGEGSWLTVV.

The chain recombines TRBV28 with TRBJ1-2; D is perhaps TRBD1 (5 bases). The V end lost 7 bases, the J end lost 8 bases, and 20 bases lay between the germline ends. CDR1 is MDHEN and CDR2 is SYDVKM in the germline V gene. This CDR3 has 14 amino acids. CDR3 region: CASTPQQAPGGYTF. The CDR3, as DNA: TGTGCCAGCACCCCTCAACAGGCCCCTGGAGGCTACACCTTC.

The V gene is TRBV4-2, the J gene TRBJ2-2, with 9 bases that match TRBD2. J was trimmed by 6 bases and V by 3 bases; bases with no gene match: 5. The length of the CDR3 is 15 residues. Germline V gene lookup returns CDR1 LGHNA and CDR2 YNFKEQ. The CDR3 DNA is TGTGCCAGCAGCCAGGCTAGCGGGATAGCCGGGGAGCTGTTTTTT. It codes for CASSQASGIAGELFF.

J is TRBJ1-4 and V is TRBV7-8; TRBD1 matches at 8 bases. This CDR3 has 17 amino acids. Germline V gives CDR1 SGHVS, CDR2 FQNEAQ. Trimming cost V 2 bases and J 2 bases; bases outside gene matches: 7. CDR3 DNA: TGTGCCAGCAGCTTAACAGGGGGGAGGAGGACTAATGAAAAACTGTTTTTT. Its translation is CASSLTGGRRTNEKLFF.

V and J are TRBV5-4 and TRBJ1-2; TRBD1 matches 7 bases. The length of the CDR3 is 16 residues. Germline loops: CDR1 SGHNT, CDR2 YYREEE (reference sequence). V lost 0 bases and J lost 0; bases outside the gene matches: 5. This CDR3 is CASSLGQGEPNYGYTF. CDR3 nucleotides: TGTGCCAGCAGCTTGGGACAGGGCGAACCTAACTATGGCTACACCTTC.

As to this clone: At the DNA level, this CDR3 is encoded by other sequences in the same sample as well. The gene calls are TRBV6-5 and TRBJ1-1; D perhaps matches TRBD1 (5 bases). Trimming removed 2 bases at V and 4 bases at J, with 11 bases between. The CDR3 is made up of 14 amino acids. The germline V gene has CDR1 MNHEY and CDR2 SVGAGI. CDR3 DNA sequence: TGTGCCAGCAGTTACGGTCAGGGAAGCACTGAAGCTTTCTTT. The encoded protein is CASSYGQGSTEAFF.

This clone was detected only once. CDR3 bases: TGTGCCAGCAGTTTACTAGGACTGTACAATGAGCAGTTCTTC. Protein sequence: CASSLLGLYNEQFF. This sequence joins TRBV27 and TRBJ2-1; the D gene is possibly TRBD2 (5 bases). V was shortened by 2 bases and J by 4 bases, with 9 bases between the two germline ends. This CDR3 is 14 amino acids long. The germline gives CDR1 MNHEY, CDR2 SMNVEV (reference sequence).

The chain carries TRBV7-9 and TRBJ2-5; 10 bases align to TRBD1. Trimming cost V 2 bases and J 2 bases; bases outside gene matches: 5. Germline V gene sequence: CDR1 SEHNR, CDR2 FQNEAQ (reference sequence). The length of the CDR3 is 16 residues. The CDR3 loop reads CASSLSPGQGQETQYF. The CDR3 bases are TGTGCCAGCAGCTTATCACCGGGACAGGGGCAAGAGACCCAGTACTTC.

A single count supports this clone. The CDR3 coding sequence is TGCGCCAGCAGCCTGCGGACAGGGATGAATTCACCCCTCCACTTT. It is translated as CASSLRTGMNSPLHF. The rearrangement links TRBV4-3 to TRBJ1-6; TRBD1 aligns across 8 bases. Germline CDR1 LGHNA, CDR2 YSLEER. Germline trimming cut 4 bases from V and 7 bases from J; bases unmatched to any gene: 6. The CDR3 has 15 amino acids.

J is TRBJ1-3 and V is TRBV9, with TRBD1 identical over 7 bases. The CDR3 runs to 15 residues. Germline V gene lookup returns CDR1 SGDLS and CDR2 YYNGEE. J was trimmed by 3 bases and V by 0 bases; bases with no gene match: 3. This CDR3 reads CASSVDWDSGNTIYF. The CDR3 coding sequence is TGTGCCAGCAGCGTAGACTGGGACAGTGGAAACACCATATATTTT. The variable domain in full, with the rest retrieved from reference TRBV9 and TRBJ1-3, is DSGVTQTPKHLITATGQRVTLRCSPRSGDLSVYWYQQSLDQGLQFLIQYYNGEERAKGNILERFSAQQFPDLHSELNLSSLELGDSALYFCASSVDWDSGNTIYFGEGSWLTVV.

V is TRBV7-9 and J is TRBJ1-4; weak D call: TRBD1 (6 bases). The V and J ends lost 5 bases and 6 bases respectively, with 19 bases between them. The CDR3 has 16 residues. The germline gives CDR1 SEHNR, CDR2 FQNEAQ (reference sequence). For the CDR3, the DNA is TGTGCCAGCAGCCCAGGGGTTGGGGACCACTATGAAAAACTGTTTTTT. Translating it yields CASSPGVGDHYEKLFF.

This rearrangement joins TRBV7-3 to TRBJ1-1; D uncertain. CDR3 length: 15 amino acids. CDR1 and CDR2 from the germline V gene are SGHTA and FQGTGA. The germline V and J ends were trimmed by 0 bases and 4 bases, with 12 bases remaining between them. DNA of the CDR3: TGTGCCAGCAGCTTAACTGGCGGGGTGGGCACTGAAGCTTTCTTT. It translates to CASSLTGGVGTEAFF.

CDR3 in DNA: TGTGCCAGCTCACCACTCACGTTGCGTGAAAAACTGTTTTTT. Protein: CASSPLTLREKLFF. This chain joins TRBV18 and TRBJ1-4; no definite D call. This CDR3 contains 14 residues. The germline CDR1 and CDR2 sequences are KGHSH and LQKENI. Trimming took off 1 base at V and 7 bases at J, with 10 bases between the two ends.

This clone appeared once. The genes are TRBV6-5 and TRBJ2-7; TRBD1 aligns across 8 bases. Germline-derived CDR1 and CDR2 are MNHEY and SVGAGI. The junction had 5 bases not matched to a gene; V was cut back by 6 bases and J by 1 base. The CDR3 has 14 residues. The CDR3 DNA reads TGTGCCAGCAGCCTGACAGGGGCATCCTACGAGCAGTACTTC. Amino acids: CASSLTGASYEQYF.

The chain combines TRBV5-6 with TRBJ2-7, with D uncertain. The length of the CDR3 is 13 residues. The V gene's germline CDR1 is SGHDT and CDR2 YYEEEE. Trimming pared 0 bases from V and 3 bases from J, leaving 7 bases between. As DNA, the CDR3 is TGTGCCAGCAGCTTGGTGTCAGGCTACGAGCAGTACTTC. It codes for CASSLVSGYEQYF.

This CDR3 is CASSHNKRQGVNEKLFF. As DNA, the CDR3 is TGTGCCAGCAGTCACAACAAAAGACAGGGGGTAAATGAAAAACTGTTTTTT. The V gene is TRBV27, the J gene TRBJ1-4; 9 nucleotides align to TRBD1. The CDR3 covers 17 residues. J gave up 5 bases and V 5 bases, and 12 bases lay outside the gene matches. The germline gives CDR1 MNHEY, CDR2 SMNVEV (reference sequence).

This clone was seen only once. The chain is built from TRBV5-4 and TRBJ2-5; 9 nucleotides line up with TRBD2. Germline V gives CDR1 SGHNT, CDR2 YYREEE (reference sequence). The V and J ends lost 4 bases and 2 bases, in that order; junction bases with no gene match: 6. This CDR3 comprises 15 residues. The DNA for the CDR3 is TGTGCCAGCAGCCACGCTAGCGGGGCTCAAGAGACCCAGTACTTC. It codes for CASSHASGAQETQYF.

This clone has a single count. The rearrangement joins TRBV7-8 to TRBJ1-5, with D unresolved. This CDR3 contains 15 residues. Germline V gives CDR1 SGHVS, CDR2 FQNEAQ. The germline V and J ends were trimmed by 0 bases and 6 bases, with 12 bases remaining between them. The CDR3 DNA sequence: TGTGCCAGCAGCTTAGCCCGGGGTCCGCGTCAGCCCCAGCATTTT. It yields the protein CASSLARGPRQPQHF.

This clone was seen more than once but under ten times. The rearrangement uses TRBV11-2 and TRBJ1-6; D call uncertain. The CDR3 loop spans 11 amino acids. V gave up 10 bases and J gave up 5 bases, with 6 bases separating them. CDR1 is SGHAT and CDR2 is FQNNGV in the germline V gene. In DNA form, the CDR3 reads TGTGCCACAACAGATAATTCACCCCTCCACTTT. This codes for CATTDNSPLHF.